The 20 T cell receptor beta chains in this list originate from one sample, sequenced in a study of T cell repertoires in cytomegalovirus infection. TCRdb re-analysed the reads in MiXCR, keeping a single row per CDR3 protein. The sample comprises 680,000 or so distinct CDR3 sequences, less than 40% of which are singletons, and 2.5% to 3% rests with the top ten. Sequencing was carried out using PBMCs. Every receptor here comes from a human donor in good health (CMV status not recorded). Some clones in this sample may be carry-over from other donors' samples.

There are a few counts of this clonotype. V gene TRBV2 combines with J gene TRBJ1-1; D uncertain. The ends were cut back, 6 bases at V and 4 bases at J, with 15 bases in the middle. Per the germline V gene, CDR1 is SNHLY and CDR2 is FYNNEI. This CDR3 has 14 residues. The DNA of the CDR3 is TGTGCCAGCAGGGGTTCCCCCGGGAGCACTGAAGCTTTCTTT. Translated: CASRGSPGSTEAFF.

The chain joins TRBV5-4 to TRBJ2-3, with D perhaps matching TRBD2 (5 bases). This CDR3 comprises 13 residues. Germline lookup yields CDR1 SGHNT and CDR2 YYREEE (reference sequence). V lost 5 bases and J lost 7, with 14 bases in between. The CDR3 DNA reads TGTGCCAGCAGTCATACCTCGGGGTATACGCAGTATTTT. Its translation is CASSHTSGYTQYF. Supplemented by reference TRBV5-4 and TRBJ2-3, the full variable domain reads ETGVTQSPTHLIKTRGQQVTLRCSSQSGHNTVSWYQQALGQGPQFIFQYYREEENGRGNFPPRFSGLQFPNYSSELNVNALELDDSALYLCASSHTSGYTQYFGPGTRLTVL.

This chain uses TRBV10-3 with TRBJ2-1, with D possibly being TRBD2 (6 bases). The germline V gene encodes CDR1 ENHRY and CDR2 SYGVKD. V was trimmed by 4 bases and J by 0 bases, leaving 7 bases between them. The CDR3 length is 14 residues. CDR3 bases: TGTGCCATCAGTGCCGGGAGCTCCTACAATGAGCAGTTCTTC. This encodes CAISAGSSYNEQFF.

The V gene is TRBV29-1, the J gene TRBJ2-1; 7 nucleotides agree with TRBD2. The J segment lost 2 bases and the V segment lost 5 bases, leaving 3 bases of the junction unmatched. The CDR3 totals 13 residues. Germline CDR1 reads SQVTM; CDR2 reads ANQGSEA. For the CDR3, the DNA is TGCAGCGTTCCAGCGGGAACCTACAATGAGCAGTTCTTC. It is translated as CSVPAGTYNEQFF.

CDR3 loop: CASLPGQGNYGYTF. The CDR3 DNA sequence: TGTGCCAGCCTGCCGGGACAGGGCAACTATGGCTACACCTTC. The chain combines TRBV28 with TRBJ1-2; 9 bases align to TRBD1. With 8 bases clipped from V and 2 bases from J, the junction kept 6 bases outside the gene matches. There are 14 residues in the CDR3. In germline, CDR1 is MDHEN, CDR2 SYDVKM.

The chain recombines TRBV12-3 or TRBV12-4 with TRBJ2-2; D is undetermined. Trimming took 3 bases from V and 0 from J, leaving 8 bases between them. This CDR3 contains 15 residues. CDR3 region: CASSFGAPNTGELFF. The CDR3 region has the DNA TGTGCCAGCAGTTTCGGAGCGCCGAACACCGGGGAGCTGTTTTTT.

This clonotype was counted at least ten times. The V call is TRBV7-8, the J call TRBJ1-1; D remains ambiguous. The CDR3 loop spans 14 amino acids. The V end lost 5 bases, the J end lost 0 bases, and 10 bases lay between the germline ends. Per the germline V gene, CDR1 is SGHVS and CDR2 is FQNEAQ. CDR3 bases: TGTGCCAGCAGCAGCCGTGGGATGAACACTGAAGCTTTCTTT. It yields the protein CASSSRGMNTEAFF. The complete variable domain, with remaining parts taken from reference TRBV7-8 and TRBJ1-1, reads GAGVSQSPRYKVAKRGQDVALRCDPISGHVSLFWYQQALGQGPEFLTYFQNEAQLDKSGLPSDRFFAERPEGSVSTLKIQRTQQEDSAVYLCASSSRGMNTEAFFGQGTRLTVV.

This clonotype was detected a few times. This chain joins TRBV10-3 and TRBJ1-5, with D tentatively TRBD1 (6 bases). The CDR3 is made up of 16 amino acids. Per the germline V gene, CDR1 is ENHRY and CDR2 is SYGVKD. Trimming removed 4 bases from V and 1 base from J, with 14 bases in between. The CDR3 here is CAISGEGGASNQPQHF. The CDR3 DNA reads TGTGCCATCAGTGGGGAAGGGGGAGCCAGCAATCAGCCCCAGCATTTT.

The gene calls are TRBV6-1 and TRBJ2-5; D possibly matches TRBD1 or TRBD2 (7 bases each). CDR1 MNHNS and CDR2 SASEGT come from the germline V gene. The CDR3 is 14 amino acids. The V end was cut by 5 bases, the J end by 7 bases, with 17 bases between. CDR3 bases: TGTGCCAGCAGTTCCACTAGCAGGGGGGGGACCCAGTACTTC. Residues: CASSSTSRGGTQYF.

This clonotype came up a few times. V is TRBV19 and J is TRBJ1-5, with a weak D call TRBD1 (6 bases). Per the germline V gene, CDR1 is LNHDA and CDR2 is SQIVND (reference sequence). Trimming took 3 bases from V and 5 from J, leaving 11 bases between them. The CDR3 length is 14 residues. The CDR3 DNA reads as TGTGCCAGTAGTATGTCACAGGGTGATCAGCCCCAGCATTTT. It is translated as CASSMSQGDQPQHF.

The chain uses TRBV27 and TRBJ2-1; maybe TRBD2 (6 bases). This CDR3 is 12 amino acids long. Germline loops: CDR1 MNHEY, CDR2 SMNVEV (reference sequence). Trimming left V 3 bases short and J 13 bases short, with 13 bases between. The CDR3 sequence: CASSLGTEGQFF. For the CDR3, the DNA is TGTGCCAGCAGTTTGGGGACGGAGGGCCAGTTCTTC.

J is TRBJ1-2 and V is TRBV28; TRBD1 matches 12 bases. CDR1 is MDHEN, CDR2 SYDVKM, per germline. This CDR3 is 17 amino acids long. V was pared by 1 base and J by 1 base, with 4 bases of the junction left unmatched. CDR3 nucleotide sequence: TGTGCCAGCAGTTTATCCCGGGACAGGGGGCATAACTATGGCTACACCTTC. Translation: CASSLSRDRGHNYGYTF.

In its sample, this clonotype was seen a few times. The chain links TRBV6-6 to TRBJ2-7; D might be TRBD1 (5 bases). CDR3 length equals 14 residues. CDR1 is MNHNY and CDR2 is SVGAGI in the germline V gene (reference sequence). V was cut by 6 bases and J by 0 bases, with 12 bases left in between. This CDR3 reads CASSRTPSSYEQYF. As DNA, the CDR3 is TGTGCCAGCAGCAGGACACCCAGCTCCTACGAGCAGTACTTC.

This clonotype turned up a few times. The V gene is TRBV3-1, the J gene TRBJ1-1; D is undetermined. V lost 3 bases to trimming and J lost 1 base, with 9 bases between them. Germline-derived CDR1 and CDR2 are LGHDT and YNNKEL (reference sequence). This CDR3 has 14 amino acids. The CDR3, as DNA: TGTGCCAGCAGCCAGCCGGGGTGGAACACTGAAGCTTTCTTT. It translates to CASSQPGWNTEAFF.

This clonotype came up a few times. V gene TRBV12-3 or TRBV12-4 combines with J gene TRBJ2-1; D possibly corresponds to TRBD1 (5 bases). CDR3 length: 15 amino acids. V was pared by 2 bases and J by 3 bases, with 11 bases between. CDR3 sequence (DNA): TGTGCCAGCAGTTTATCGGCAGGGTACTACAATGAGCAGTTCTTC. Translation gives CASSLSAGYYNEQFF.

The chain couples TRBV20-1 to TRBJ1-1; TRBD1 might be the D (5 bases). CDR1 and CDR2 from the germline V gene are DFQATT and SNEGSKA (reference sequence). Trimming cost V 5 bases and J 3 bases, with 19 bases left between them. The CDR3 covers 15 residues. The CDR3 here is CSAAGGAGWYTEAFF. The CDR3 DNA sequence: TGCAGTGCTGCCGGAGGGGCAGGGTGGTACACTGAAGCTTTCTTT.

This clonotype was seen a handful of times. V usage is TRBV6-2 or TRBV6-3 and J usage is TRBJ2-1, with 12 bases that match TRBD2. Germline V gene sequence: CDR1 MNHEY, CDR2 SVGEGT. V trimming: 6 bases; J trimming: 6 bases; junction bases outside the gene matches: 6. The CDR3 contains 15 residues. CDR3 nucleotide sequence: TGTGCCAGCAGGCAACCGGGACTAGCGGGCAATGAGCAGTTCTTC. Its translation is CASRQPGLAGNEQFF.

This clonotype was found a few times. This sequence joins TRBV7-2 and TRBJ2-2; TRBD1 might be the D (5 bases). Germline values: CDR1 SGHTA, CDR2 FQGNSA. The CDR3 is 15 amino acids. Trimming took off 1 base at V and 5 bases at J, with 11 bases between the two ends. CDR3 region: CASSLGGVGTGELFF. The CDR3 nucleotides read TGTGCCAGCAGCTTAGGGGGCGTCGGGACCGGGGAGCTGTTTTTT.

As for this clonotype: One end of the junction fails to match germline, which may point to a read error. The rearrangement uses TRBV7-2 and TRBJ2-5; 11 bases line up with TRBD2. Germline assignment: CDR1 SGHTA and CDR2 FQGNSA. The CDR3 spans 17 residues. The CDR3 spells CASSSHRTSGFQETPSF. Here the CDR3 DNA reads TGTGCCAGCAGCTCCCATAGGACTAGCGGGTTTCAAGAGACCCCGTCCTTC. The whole variable domain, filled in from reference TRBV7-2 and TRBJ2-5, reads GAGVSQSPSNKVTEKGKDVELRCDPISGHTALYWYRQSLGQGLEFLIYFQGNSAPDKSGLPSDRFSAERTGGSVSTLTIQRTQQEDSAVYLCASSSHRTSGFQETPSFGPGTRLLVL.

This clonotype has only a few counts. This rearrangement joins TRBV28 to TRBJ2-4, with D perhaps being TRBD1 or TRBD2 (6 bases each). V gave up 7 bases and J gave up 5 bases, with 18 bases separating them. This CDR3 region has 15 residues. Looked up from germline, CDR1 is MDHEN and CDR2 is SYDVKM. CDR3: CASNWRGQGQNIQYF. In nucleotides, the CDR3 is TGTGCCAGCAACTGGAGGGGACAAGGCCAAAACATTCAGTACTTC.